This T cell receptor (beta chain) comes out of a study of cytomegalovirus exposure and HLA in healthy donors. Whole-study context: Earlier results showed roughly 120 million unique TCR beta sequences derived from around 170 million T cells.

CDR1 MNHNS and CDR2 SASEGT come from the germline V gene. The CDR3 totals 15 residues. Trimming cost V 2 bases and J 1 base, with 9 bases left between them. This clone was counted a few times. The PCR was carried out with 60 Vbeta primers and 13 Jbeta primers. Authors' data handling: Around 9.9 million shared chains were among the roughly 80 million unique TCR beta chains that a later analysis counted. Data came from immunoSEQ multiplex PCR; TCRdb stores just in-frame clones and leaves some out. That table furnishes V, J and clone size, whereas the DNA furnished D and trimming. The sample carries around 150,000 clones, 76% recorded once.

The sequence was obtained from a middle-aged woman in good health and CMV-seronegative. This rearrangement joins TRBV6-1 to TRBJ1-5; D call uncertain. Sequenced input: PBMCs. CDR3 amino acids: CASSETGLSNQPQHF. The CDR3 coding sequence is TGTGCCAGCAGTGAAACGGGGTTGAGCAATCAGCCCCAGCATTTT.